This T cell receptor beta chain was profiled in a study of cytotoxic CD8 clonotypes in ibrutinib-treated CLL. Across the study: Across the patients, some eleven were relapsed/refractory, roughly 16 treatment-naive and fewer than 18 IGHV unmutated. Response sampling came at median roughly a year of treatment, ranging about 6 to 36 months. Overall study findings and caveats: Baseline clonality was higher than in age-matched healthy donors and moved in step with circulating CD8+ T-cell counts.

As to this clone: The antigen remains undetermined.

Assay used: immunoSEQ multiplex PCR; TCRdb lists only in-frame clones, some missing. The table lists around 53,000 clones, 50% to 60% of them singletons. Trimming cost V 3 bases and J 9 bases, with 9 bases left between them. Germline CDR1 SGHKS, CDR2 YYEKEE (reference sequence). The CDR3 totals 11 residues. The gene calls are TRBV5-5 and TRBJ2-5; D uncertain. The TCR comes from a human donor with chronic lymphocytic leukemia. The material sequenced was PBMCs, taken at disease progression, from a patient treated with ibrutinib. This CDR3 is CASSSTAAQYF. The CDR3 nucleotides read TGTGCCAGCAGCTCCACAGCCGCCCAGTACTTC.